The rows below give T cell receptor beta chains drawn from one sample of a study of blood T cell repertoires in COVID-19. Some clones are missing from TCRdb's copy, which holds only in-frame ones; the method was immunoSEQ multiplex PCR. Of a few hundred thousand clones in the sample, about 90% were seen once. Material for sequencing was peripheral blood. These receptor sequences come from a woman between 45 and 60 years old who had recovered from COVID-19. CDR3s include the opening cysteine and the closing phenylalanine or tryptophan. D genes are given only for firm matches. Clone sizes are given selectively: once, few, many, or a class where the clone is expanded.

D gene	clone size	J gene	V gene	CDR3 protein	CDR3 DNA
NA	NA	TRBJ1-1	TRBV5-7	CASTPMGGCTEAFF	TGTGCCAGCACCCCGATGGGGGGTTGCACTGAAGCTTTCTTT
NA	NA	TRBJ1-5	TRBV28	CASSSDSHSNQPQHF	TGTGCCAGCAGTTCCGACAGCCATAGCAATCAGCCCCAGCATTTT
TRBD2	NA	TRBJ2-1	TRBV7-9	CASSLASGAFTDSYNEQFF	TGTGCCAGCAGCTTAGCTAGCGGGGCCTTCACTGACTCCTACAATGAGCAGTTCTTC
TRBD2	NA	TRBJ2-1	TRBV7-8	CASSFSGGAYNEQFF	TGTGCCAGCAGCTTTAGCGGGGGGGCCTACAATGAGCAGTTCTTC
TRBD1	NA	TRBJ2-5	TRBV28	CASSPQGARETQYF	TGTGCCAGCAGTCCCCAGGGGGCCCGGGAGACCCAGTACTTC
TRBD2	once	TRBJ2-7	TRBV15	CATSPLAGHSYEQYF	TGTGCCACCAGCCCTCTAGCGGGGCACTCCTACGAGCAGTACTTC
NA	NA	TRBJ2-7	TRBV5-1	CASSLPGFAYEQYF	TGCGCCAGCAGCCTTCCGGGTTTCGCCTACGAGCAGTACTTC
NA	NA	TRBJ2-7	TRBV28	CASTPTPRGSHEQYF	TGTGCCAGCACTCCCACCCCAAGGGGAAGTCACGAGCAGTACTTC
NA	NA	TRBJ2-5	TRBV2	CASHPGEETQYF	TGTGCCAGCCACCCAGGGGAGGAGACCCAGTACTTC
NA	once	TRBJ2-7	TRBV7-2	CASSSVGISYEQYF	TGTGCCAGCAGCTCCGTCGGGATTTCCTACGAGCAGTACTTC
TRBD2	once	TRBJ2-2	TRBV15	CATSKGAGVGTGELFF	TGTGCCACCAGCAAAGGAGCGGGAGTCGGGACCGGGGAGCTGTTTTTT
TRBD1	NA	TRBJ2-3	TRBV24-1	CATGTALTDTQYF	TGTGCCACCGGGACAGCCCTCACAGATACGCAGTATTTT
TRBD2	NA	TRBJ2-3	TRBV28	CASSLAPERDHTDTQYF	TGTGCCAGCAGTTTAGCCCCAGAGCGGGACCACACAGATACGCAGTATTTT